Below, 2 T cell receptor beta chains from the same sample are listed, as sequenced in a study of T cells in Graves' hyperthyroidism and ophthalmopathy. From RNA transcripts, TCR beta CDR3 regions were amplified. An initial round of RT-PCR targeting the TCR CDR3 relied on the HTBI primer set. TCRdb re-analysed the multiplex PCR reads in MiXCR, keeping a single row per CDR3 protein. The top ten clones hold 8.2% of a sample with about 560,000 distinct CDR3 sequences, about 43% of them seen once. The sample taken for sequencing was peripheral blood or thyroid tissue (not recorded which). All receptors derive from a young woman with Graves' hyperthyroidism.

The V call is TRBV7-9, the J call TRBJ2-7, with D perhaps matching TRBD1 (6 bases). The CDR3 spans 15 residues. V dropped 5 bases and J dropped 2 bases, with 16 bases sitting between them. The germline gives CDR1 SEHNR, CDR2 FQNEAQ (reference sequence). CDR3 protein: CASSGDRRWPYEQYF. For the CDR3, the DNA is TGTGCCAGCAGCGGTGACAGGAGGTGGCCCTACGAGCAGTACTTC.

The CDR3 nucleotides are TGTGCCAGCAGCGTAGAAGCGCTGGGCATTCAGTACTTC. It encodes CASSVEALGIQYF. The chain couples TRBV9 to TRBJ2-5; D ambiguous. The J call may be in error: the DNA end matches TRBJ2-4 better. From germline, CDR1 is SGDLS and CDR2 YYNGEE. CDR3 size: 13 residues.